The sequence of this T cell receptor beta chain was determined in a study of shared clonotypes between healthy human individuals. On the study more broadly: The cohort had a couple of women and a few men, ages 18 to 49.

Concerning this clone: Its specificity is not known.

The donor cohort consisted entirely of Caucasian adults residing in Nashville, Tennessee. Study-wide results and caveats: Although depth was large, rarefaction showed that sequencing of the sorted subsets was incomplete. Deeper or shallower sequencing was expected to change how clonotypes are shared among donors.

Repertoires were generated with immunoSEQ multiplex PCR, while TCRdb's copy carries only in-frame clones and drops some. Among under 2.5 million clones listed, roughly 90% were seen once. Germline CDR1 and CDR2: MRHNA and SNTAGT. CDR3 length: 13 residues. Germline trimming cut 5 bases from V and 12 bases from J; bases unmatched to any gene: 9. The V and J genes are TRBV6-4 and TRBJ2-1, with 8 positions matching TRBD2. The sequencing input was naive CD4+ T cells from PBMCs. Subset of the sample: CD45RA+ positively selected. The sequence was collected from a man younger than 35 in good health. Some clones in this sample may be carry-over from other donors' samples. The CDR3, as DNA: TGTGCCAGCAGTTCCGGGACTAGAGACCGGCAGTTCTTC. Translation: CASSSGTRDRQFF.